Shown below are 20 T cell receptor beta chains from a single sample sequenced in a study of T cells after somatic rescue of genetic block. The protocol was immunoSEQ multiplex PCR, while the TCRdb copy is restricted to in-frame clones and leaves out a portion. The profile covers approximately 110,000 clones, with under 95% appearing a single time and about 1.5% taken by the ten largest. Sequenced material: peripheral blood mononuclear cells (PBMCs). The receptors stem from a woman under 30.

This clone was detected once. The chain uses TRBV5-4 and TRBJ2-7; 8 bases are shared with TRBD1. Losses at the gene ends were 6 bases for V and 1 base for J; bases not matched to a gene: 9. CDR1 is SGHNT, CDR2 YYREEE, per germline (reference sequence). This CDR3 has 15 residues. The DNA for the CDR3 is TGTGCCAGCACACACGGGACAGGTCTTTCCTACGAGCAGTACTTC. Amino acids: CASTHGTGLSYEQYF. Combining the CDR3 with reference TRBV5-4 and TRBJ2-7 gives the whole variable domain ETGVTQSPTHLIKTRGQQVTLRCSSQSGHNTVSWYQQALGQGPQFIFQYYREEENGRGNFPPRFSGLQFPNYSSELNVNALELDDSALYLCASTHGTGLSYEQYFGPGTRLTVT.

The rearrangement joins TRBV19 to TRBJ2-7, with 12 bases that match TRBD1. Germline CDR1 reads LNHDA; CDR2 reads SQIVND (reference sequence). CDR3 size: 15 residues. Trimming took 4 bases from V and 6 from J; bases not matched to a gene: 7. The CDR3 spells CASSTPGQGASEQYF. The CDR3 DNA reads TGTGCCAGTAGTACCCCGGGACAGGGGGCCAGCGAGCAGTACTTC. Full variable domain (remainder filled in from reference TRBV19 and TRBJ2-7): DGGITQSPKYLFRKEGQNVTLSCEQNLNHDAMYWYRQDPGQGLRLIYYSQIVNDFQKGDIAEGYSVSREKKESFPLTVTSAQKNPTAFYLCASSTPGQGASEQYFGPGTRLTVT.

The chain employs TRBV4-3 and TRBJ2-2; D is possibly TRBD2 (6 bases). Germline CDR1 is LGHNA and CDR2 is YSLEER. V lost 0 bases and J 3 bases, leaving 11 bases between the germline ends. The CDR3 totals 16 residues. The chain's CDR3 is CASSQDWGEYTGELFF. CDR3 DNA: TGCGCCAGCAGCCAAGACTGGGGGGAATACACCGGGGAGCTGTTTTTT.

J is TRBJ1-1 and V is TRBV4-1; D might be TRBD1 (5 bases). The ends were cut back, 4 bases at V and 1 base at J, with 16 bases in the middle. This CDR3 region has 16 residues. Germline CDR1 reads MGHRA; CDR2 reads YSYEKL. CDR3: CASSPEPGLTNTEAFF. CDR3 coding DNA: TGCGCCAGCAGCCCCGAACCGGGACTGACGAACACTGAAGCTTTCTTT.

The rearrangement links TRBV7-9 to TRBJ2-1; possible D gene TRBD1, 6 bases. The CDR3 loop spans 16 amino acids. Germline CDR1 and CDR2: SEHNR and FQNEAQ (reference sequence). Trimming pared 5 bases from V and 0 bases from J, leaving 14 bases between. This chain's CDR3 is CASSKQGLLSYNEQFF. CDR3 coding DNA: TGTGCCAGCAGCAAACAGGGTCTACTCTCCTACAATGAGCAGTTCTTC.

CDR3 in DNA: TGTGCCAGCAGCTTAAGGTCAGAGACCCAGTACTTC. Amino acids: CASSLRSETQYF. This chain uses TRBV7-2 with TRBJ2-5; D remains ambiguous. Germline loops: CDR1 SGHTA, CDR2 FQGNSA. V lost 2 bases and J lost 4, with 5 bases in between. The CDR3 loop spans 12 amino acids. Variable domain in full (rest from reference TRBV7-2 and TRBJ2-5): GAGVSQSPSNKVTEKGKDVELRCDPISGHTALYWYRQSLGQGLEFLIYFQGNSAPDKSGLPSDRFSAERTGGSVSTLTIQRTQQEDSAVYLCASSLRSETQYFGPGTRLLVL.

The chain carries TRBV5-4 and TRBJ2-1, with 9 bases lining up with TRBD2. The CDR3 runs to 16 residues. V was clipped by 4 bases and J by 6 bases; unmatched bases: 11. Looked up from germline, CDR1 is SGHNT and CDR2 is YYREEE (reference sequence). DNA of the CDR3: TGTGCCAGCAGCGCTCCTAGCGGGGTAATGGGCAATGAGCAGTTCTTC. Protein sequence: CASSAPSGVMGNEQFF. Based on the CDR3 plus reference TRBV5-4 and TRBJ2-1, the full variable domain is ETGVTQSPTHLIKTRGQQVTLRCSSQSGHNTVSWYQQALGQGPQFIFQYYREEENGRGNFPPRFSGLQFPNYSSELNVNALELDDSALYLCASSAPSGVMGNEQFFGPGTRLTVL.

This chain joins TRBV30 and TRBJ2-7; TRBD2 is a possible D gene (5 bases). The germline gives CDR1 GTSNPN, CDR2 SVGIG (reference sequence). The CDR3 is 12 residues long. V was shortened by 4 bases and J by 7 bases, with 14 bases between the two germline ends. CDR3 in amino acids: CAWNPSNEEQYF. CDR3 DNA: TGTGCCTGGAACCCTAGCAATGAGGAGCAGTACTTC.

The rearrangement links TRBV9 to TRBJ2-1; 11 bases map to TRBD2. V was pared by 3 bases and J by 4 bases, with 6 bases of the junction left unmatched. Germline V gene lookup returns CDR1 SGDLS and CDR2 YYNGEE. The CDR3 has 16 amino acids. The CDR3 is CASSARGTSGYNEQFF. CDR3 coding DNA: TGTGCCAGCAGCGCACGCGGGACTAGCGGTTACAATGAGCAGTTCTTC.

The gene calls are TRBV9 and TRBJ2-5, with 10 bases fitting TRBD1. Germline V lookup: CDR1 SGDLS, CDR2 YYNGEE. This CDR3 has 15 residues. J was trimmed by 4 bases and V by 3 bases; bases with no gene match: 6. The CDR3 reads CASSEWDRGGETQYF. In nucleotides, the CDR3 is TGTGCCAGCAGCGAATGGGACAGGGGTGGAGAGACCCAGTACTTC.

The gene calls are TRBV4-2 and TRBJ2-5; TRBD2 matches at 9 bases. Germline-derived CDR1 and CDR2 are LGHNA and YNFKEQ. Losses at the gene ends were 0 bases for V and 1 base for J; bases not matched to a gene: 6. The CDR3 spans 17 residues. The CDR3 region is CASSQDLPAGGQETQYF. CDR3 in DNA: TGTGCCAGCAGCCAAGATCTCCCAGCGGGGGGCCAAGAGACCCAGTACTTC.

The chain uses TRBV28 and TRBJ2-3, with a possible D match to TRBD1 (6 bases). This CDR3 is built from 16 residues. Trimming took off 3 bases at V and 5 bases at J, with 18 bases between the two ends. The germline gives CDR1 MDHEN, CDR2 SYDVKM. CDR3 nucleotides: TGTGCCAGCAGTTTGGGGGCGGTTAGGTCAAAAGATACGCAGTATTTT. Its translation: CASSLGAVRSKDTQYF.

The chain carries TRBV5-4 and TRBJ1-1; D is ambiguous. The CDR3 has 15 residues. The V gene's germline CDR1 is SGHNT and CDR2 YYREEE (reference sequence). Trimming took 1 base from V and 0 from J, leaving 10 bases between them. For the CDR3, the DNA is TGTGCCAGCAGCTTGTTTGACGGTATGAACACTGAAGCTTTCTTT. This codes for CASSLFDGMNTEAFF. Filled out from reference TRBV5-4 and TRBJ1-1, the complete variable domain reads ETGVTQSPTHLIKTRGQQVTLRCSSQSGHNTVSWYQQALGQGPQFIFQYYREEENGRGNFPPRFSGLQFPNYSSELNVNALELDDSALYLCASSLFDGMNTEAFFGQGTRLTVV.

This rearrangement joins TRBV11-2 to TRBJ2-4, with D possibly matching TRBD2 (6 bases). Trimming took off 3 bases at V and 12 bases at J, with 9 bases between the two ends. The CDR3 length is 11 residues. The germline gives CDR1 SGHAT, CDR2 FQNNGV. The CDR3 reads CASSFGGTQYF. CDR3 in DNA: TGTGCCAGCAGCTTCGGGGGTACTCAGTACTTC. Full variable domain (rest looked up from reference TRBV11-2 and TRBJ2-4): EAGVAQSPRYKIIEKRQSVAFWCNPISGHATLYWYQQILGQGPKLLIQFQNNGVVDDSQLPKDRFSAERLKGVDSTLKIQPAKLEDSAVYLCASSFGGTQYFGAGTRLSVL.

Turning to this clone: A junction end diverges from the germline sequence, so it may reflect a read error. Other DNA sequences from this sample encode an identical CDR3 as well. This rearrangement joins TRBV18 to TRBJ1-4, with 9 bases lining up with TRBD1. CDR1 KGHSH and CDR2 LQKENI come from the germline V gene. CDR3 size: 15 residues. In DNA form, the CDR3 reads TGTGCCAGCTCCCCACCGGGACAGGGAAACGAAAAACTGTTTTTT. This codes for CASSPPGQGNEKLFF.

The J gene is TRBJ1-5, the V gene TRBV30, with 10 bases identical to TRBD1. V lost 5 bases to trimming and J lost 4 bases; unmatched junction nucleotides: 8. Germline lookup yields CDR1 GTSNPN and CDR2 SVGIG (reference sequence). The CDR3 totals 15 residues. Here the CDR3 DNA reads TGTGCCTGGTCTACTCCGGGACAGGGGAATCAGCCCCAGCATTTT. This encodes CAWSTPGQGNQPQHF.

This rearrangement joins TRBV5-6 to TRBJ2-5; TRBD2 matches at 9 bases. V lost 2 bases, J lost 2 bases, and 4 bases stayed unmatched. The CDR3 runs to 15 residues. Germline CDR1 reads SGHDT; CDR2 reads YYEEEE. The CDR3 region is CASSLRAGGQETQYF. The CDR3 DNA sequence: TGTGCCAGCAGCTTAAGAGCGGGGGGTCAAGAGACCCAGTACTTC.

The V call is TRBV6-5, the J call TRBJ1-5; D may be TRBD1 (5 bases). Germline lookup yields CDR1 MNHEY and CDR2 SVGAGI. Trimming took 6 bases from V and 5 from J, leaving 14 bases between them. This CDR3 has 14 amino acids. This CDR3 reads CASRAKQDYQPQHF. The CDR3 DNA is TGTGCCAGCAGAGCAAAACAGGATTATCAGCCCCAGCATTTT.

The chain is built from TRBV7-3 and TRBJ2-5; no definite D call. This CDR3 has 14 amino acids. CDR1 SGHTA and CDR2 FQGTGA come from the germline V gene. The V end lost 6 bases, the J end lost 0 bases, and 11 bases lay between the germline ends. CDR3 DNA sequence: TGTGCCAGCAGTTTCAGTCCCAACCAAGAGACCCAGTACTTC. It yields the protein CASSFSPNQETQYF. Filled out from reference TRBV7-3 and TRBJ2-5, the complete variable domain reads GAGVSQTPSNKVTEKGKYVELRCDPISGHTALYWYRQSLGQGPEFLIYFQGTGAADDSGLPNDRFFAVRPEGSVSTLKIQRTERGDSAVYLCASSFSPNQETQYFGPGTRLLVL.

There are a few counts of this clone. The rearrangement joins TRBV7-2 to TRBJ2-1; possibly TRBD1 or TRBD2 for D (5 bases each). From germline, CDR1 is SGHTA and CDR2 FQGNSA. Trimming shortened V by 2 bases and J by 2 bases, and 13 bases separated the two germline ends. CDR3 size: 16 residues. The CDR3 loop reads CASSLISGSPYNEQFF. The CDR3, as DNA: TGTGCCAGCAGCTTAATATCAGGGAGCCCCTACAATGAGCAGTTCTTC.